Following are 24 T cell receptor beta chains from one sample sequenced in a study of blood T cell repertoires in COVID-19. Data came from immunoSEQ multiplex PCR; TCRdb stores just in-frame clones and leaves some out. The sample gives 200,000 to 250,000 clones, about 86% of which show up once; less than 8% is in the top ten. The sample comprised peripheral blood. The origin of the receptors is a man aged 55 to 70 with acute or convalescent COVID-19.

The V and J genes are TRBV4-3 and TRBJ2-6; D is unclear. CDR1 is LGHNA and CDR2 is YSLEER in the germline V gene. V gave up 1 base and J gave up 0 bases, with 4 bases separating them. The CDR3 runs to 15 residues. The CDR3 here is CASSQASSGANVLTF. CDR3 DNA sequence: TGCGCCAGCAGCCAAGCGAGCTCTGGGGCCAACGTCCTGACTTTC.

This chain joins TRBV11-2 and TRBJ1-3; D not certain. V lost 5 bases and J lost 0, with 11 bases in between. Germline loops: CDR1 SGHAT, CDR2 FQNNGV. This CDR3 has 15 amino acids. The CDR3 loop reads CASSLLGSSGNTIYF. The CDR3 DNA reads TGTGCCAGCAGCCTCCTAGGCAGCTCTGGAAACACCATATATTTT. Drawing the rest from reference TRBV11-2 and TRBJ1-3, the complete variable domain is EAGVAQSPRYKIIEKRQSVAFWCNPISGHATLYWYQQILGQGPKLLIQFQNNGVVDDSQLPKDRFSAERLKGVDSTLKIQPAKLEDSAVYLCASSLLGSSGNTIYFGEGSWLTVV.

The gene calls are TRBV5-6 and TRBJ1-1, with 7 bases lining up with TRBD1. The germline gives CDR1 SGHDT, CDR2 YYEEEE. V lost 4 bases and J lost 5; bases outside the gene matches: 8. The CDR3 spans 14 residues. The CDR3 region is CASSRRDSYTEAFF. The DNA of the CDR3 is TGTGCCAGCAGCCGACGGGACAGTTATACTGAAGCTTTCTTT.

The chain couples TRBV7-3 to TRBJ2-1; D is uncertain. V lost 5 bases, J lost 5 bases, and 13 bases lay in between. CDR3 size: 14 residues. The germline V gene has CDR1 SGHTA and CDR2 FQGTGA. Here the CDR3 reads CASSPHGTNNEQFF. The CDR3 DNA sequence: TGTGCCAGCAGCCCCCACGGCACTAACAATGAGCAGTTCTTC.

The chain links TRBV10-3 to TRBJ2-2, with TRBD2 matching 15 bases. The CDR3 runs 18 residues. The trim removed 8 bases at V and 5 bases at J, leaving 12 bases unmatched. The germline V gene encodes CDR1 ENHRY and CDR2 SYGVKD. The CDR3 loop reads CAIQTRTSGRAWTGELFF. The CDR3 region has the DNA TGTGCCATCCAAACAAGGACTAGCGGGAGGGCCTGGACCGGGGAGCTGTTTTTT.

The chain carries TRBV18 and TRBJ1-4; 7 nucleotides agree with TRBD1. CDR3 length: 11 amino acids. Germline V gene lookup returns CDR1 KGHSH and CDR2 LQKENI. The trim removed 5 bases at V and 15 bases at J, leaving 6 bases unmatched. The CDR3 DNA reads as TGTGCCAGCTCAAGCGACAGGGAGATGTTTTTT. This encodes CASSSDREMFF.

The chain combines TRBV28 with TRBJ2-7; TRBD1 matches at 9 bases. Germline CDR1 and CDR2: MDHEN and SYDVKM. The ends lost 2 bases at V and 2 bases at J; junction bases unmatched: 4. This CDR3 comprises 15 residues. The CDR3 bases are TGTGCCAGCAGTTTACCTGGGACAGGGACCTACGAGCAGTACTTC. Its protein product is CASSLPGTGTYEQYF.

The V gene is TRBV7-2, the J gene TRBJ2-7, with a weak D call TRBD2 (6 bases). V dropped 1 base and J dropped 2 bases, with 9 bases sitting between them. The V gene's germline CDR1 is SGHTA and CDR2 FQGNSA. This CDR3 contains 14 residues. CDR3: CASSLGLAPYEQYF. CDR3 sequence (DNA): TGTGCCAGCAGCTTAGGCCTAGCGCCCTACGAGCAGTACTTC.

The chain uses TRBV20-1 and TRBJ2-3, with D tentatively TRBD2 (5 bases). This CDR3 is built from 10 residues. V gave up 7 bases and J gave up 8 bases, with 10 bases separating them. The germline V gene encodes CDR1 DFQATT and CDR2 SNEGSKA (reference sequence). CDR3: CSGLATTQYF. As DNA, the CDR3 is TGCAGTGGGTTAGCGACTACGCAGTATTTT.

The chain links TRBV6-2 or TRBV6-3 to TRBJ1-1, with D possibly matching TRBD1 (6 bases). From germline, CDR1 is MNHEY and CDR2 SVGEGT. Between the trimmed V and J ends, which lost 6 bases and 1 base, there was a span of 21 bases. The CDR3 is 17 amino acids. The CDR3 protein is CASRPLTGQRSNTEAFF. CDR3 nucleotide sequence: TGTGCCAGCAGACCTTTGACAGGCCAAAGGTCGAACACTGAAGCTTTCTTT.

This chain joins TRBV9 and TRBJ2-2, with a tentative D call TRBD2 (6 bases). This CDR3 has 18 amino acids. Germline CDR1 and CDR2: SGDLS and YYNGEE. V gave up 0 bases and J gave up 4 bases, with 19 bases separating them. CDR3 residues: CASSVEAEGTVITGELFF. The CDR3 DNA follows: TGTGCCAGCAGCGTAGAGGCGGAGGGGACGGTTATCACCGGGGAGCTGTTTTTT.

CDR3 nucleotides: TGTGCCAGCAGCTTAGTAGCGCAGATCTCCTACGAGCAGTACTTC. This translates into CASSLVAQISYEQYF. The V gene is TRBV7-2, the J gene TRBJ2-7; D may be TRBD2 (5 bases). Germline lookup yields CDR1 SGHTA and CDR2 FQGNSA. The CDR3 is made up of 15 amino acids. V was shortened by 1 base and J by 0 bases, with 10 bases between the two germline ends.

The V and J genes are TRBV6-1 and TRBJ2-1, with 13 positions matching TRBD2. V lost 4 bases and J lost 0; bases outside the gene matches: 9. This CDR3 contains 19 residues. Germline CDR1 MNHNS, CDR2 SASEGT. The CDR3: CASSGTSGSAISSYNEQFF. The CDR3 nucleotides read TGTGCCAGCAGTGGGACTAGCGGGAGTGCAATCAGCTCCTACAATGAGCAGTTCTTC.

The V call is TRBV6-5, the J call TRBJ1-2; D uncertain. CDR3 length: 14 residues. Deletions cut 2 bases from V and 0 bases from J, with 7 bases between. The germline V gene has CDR1 MNHEY and CDR2 SVGAGI. The CDR3 protein is CASSYSRANYGYTF. As DNA, the CDR3 is TGTGCCAGCAGTTACAGTCGAGCTAACTATGGCTACACCTTC.

The V call is TRBV9, the J call TRBJ2-7, with 7 bases lining up with TRBD1. CDR3 size: 15 residues. Per the germline V gene, CDR1 is SGDLS and CDR2 is YYNGEE. V was clipped by 0 bases and J by 3 bases; unmatched bases: 6. CDR3 residues: CASSVGGTEIYEQYF. In DNA form, the CDR3 reads TGTGCCAGCAGCGTAGGAGGGACAGAGATCTACGAGCAGTACTTC.

V is TRBV5-1 and J is TRBJ1-2; no definite D call. The V gene lost 4 bases and the J gene lost 2 bases, with 9 bases spanning the gap. The V gene's germline CDR1 is SGHRS and CDR2 YFSETQ. The CDR3 loop spans 13 amino acids. The CDR3 sequence is CASSPHGNYGYTF. The CDR3 DNA sequence: TGCGCCAGCAGCCCACACGGGAACTATGGCTACACCTTC.

The rearrangement joins TRBV5-5 to TRBJ2-1, with 8 bases fitting TRBD2. V dropped 0 bases and J dropped 14; count of bases not matched to a gene: 4. CDR1 SGHKS and CDR2 YYEKEE come from the germline V gene (reference sequence). CDR3 length: 12 residues. In DNA form, the CDR3 reads TGTGCCAGCAGCTTGGGGGGACTAGAAAAGTTCTTC. Translation gives CASSLGGLEKFF.

The chain recombines TRBV18 with TRBJ2-5, with TRBD1 identical over 8 bases. With 2 bases clipped from V and 3 bases from J, the junction kept 2 bases outside the gene matches. The CDR3 contains 14 residues. CDR1 KGHSH and CDR2 LQKENI come from the germline V gene. CDR3: CASSPGQGKETQYF. The CDR3 DNA is TGTGCCAGCTCACCAGGACAGGGTAAAGAGACCCAGTACTTC.

The rearrangement links TRBV19 to TRBJ1-6; no clear D gene. The CDR3 is 13 amino acids. Trimming took off 0 bases at V and 10 bases at J, with 7 bases between the two ends. Germline V gene sequence: CDR1 LNHDA, CDR2 SQIVND (reference sequence). The CDR3 sequence: CASSIDLRSPLHF. The CDR3 DNA follows: TGTGCCAGTAGTATAGATCTGAGATCACCCCTCCACTTT.

CDR3 nucleotides: TGTGCCACCAGCAGACGGGACATGGGGCCCGAAAAACTGTTTTTT. Translated: CATSRRDMGPEKLFF. The genes are TRBV15 and TRBJ1-4; D possibly corresponds to TRBD1 (6 bases). Trimming pared 2 bases from V and 8 bases from J, leaving 15 bases between. This CDR3 has 15 amino acids. Germline V CDR1 and CDR2: LNHNV, YYDKDF (reference sequence).

The rearrangement uses TRBV15 and TRBJ2-1, with TRBD2 matching over 7 bases. There are 13 residues in the CDR3. V gave up 7 bases and J gave up 9 bases; unmatched junction bases: 9. CDR1 is LNHNV and CDR2 is YYDKDF in the germline V gene (reference sequence). The CDR3 here is CATTPRGVGEQFF. The CDR3 DNA reads TGTGCCACCACCCCCCGGGGGGTGGGTGAGCAGTTCTTC.

The sample holds one count of this clone. This rearrangement joins TRBV19 to TRBJ1-2; D ambiguous. The V end was cut by 5 bases, the J end by 5 bases, with 9 bases between. The CDR3 extends over 12 amino acids. Germline V gene lookup returns CDR1 LNHDA and CDR2 SQIVND (reference sequence). For the CDR3, the DNA is TGTGCCAGTAGTGAGGGAGAGTATGGCTACACCTTC. Its translation is CASSEGEYGYTF.

The genes are TRBV11-2 and TRBJ2-7; D call uncertain. The germline gives CDR1 SGHAT, CDR2 FQNNGV. There are 13 residues in the CDR3. V lost 0 bases and J lost 1, with 4 bases in between. CDR3 nucleotide sequence: TGTGCCAGCAGCTTAGATCAGTCCTACGAGCAGTACTTC. Translation gives CASSLDQSYEQYF.

This chain joins TRBV6-5 and TRBJ1-4; D may be TRBD1 (5 bases). The length of the CDR3 is 13 residues. Germline V gene lookup returns CDR1 MNHEY and CDR2 SVGAGI. V was clipped by 6 bases and J by 8 bases, with 13 bases between them. DNA for the CDR3: TGTGCCAGCAGAACAGGAGACCGGGAAAAACTGTTTTTT. Translating it yields CASRTGDREKLFF.